This T cell receptor beta chain was found in a study of tumor-infiltrating lymphocytes in primary liver carcinoma. Germline DNA was extracted alongside blood RNA, which was obtained from unsorted whole blood. Before the surgical procedure, roughly 4.3 milliliters of peripheral blood were collected. Total RNA amounting to 500 ng was the source from which TCR beta cDNA was made with a constant-region primer. Three nested multiplex PCR rounds, a slightly modified ARM-PCR, produced the libraries for TCR beta. Amplification in the first two PCR rounds was performed using TRBV1-TRBV30 forward primers and a C-beta reverse primer for approximately 10 cycles each. TCRdb processed the multiplex PCR reads anew with MiXCR; each CDR3 protein has one entry. This table holds about 310,000 distinct CDR3 sequences, over 55% found once. This CDR3 has 16 amino acids. The germline CDR1 and CDR2 sequences are MNHNS and SASEGT.

The study, taken as a whole, reports: Comparison of CD4+ and CD8+ repertoires was precluded by bulk unsorted samples.

Comments on this clonotype: Its antigen is still unknown. Mismatch with germline at one junction end may stem from a read error.

The sequence derives from a man aged 35 to 55 with primary liver carcinoma and hepatitis B virus infection. The specimen sequenced was peripheral blood. The chain joins TRBV6-1 to TRBJ1-4; D not certain. The chain's CDR3 is CACSEAWVTTNEKLFF. The CDR3 bases are TGTGCCTGCAGTGAAGCGTGGGTCACAACTAATGAAAAACTGTTTTTT.